The 20 T cell receptor beta chains listed next were all sequenced from one sample in a study of control samples from healthy donors and cancer patients. Profiled with immunoSEQ multiplex PCR; TCRdb holds only in-frame clones, not every one. In the table there are roughly 49,000 clones, around nine tenths of which are singletons. The specimen sequenced was PBMCs. Receptors were obtained from a man between 45 and 60 years old with head and neck cancer.

This clone occurred a few times. CDR3 nucleotides: TGTGCCAGCAGTTCCGACCTCGACAGACCCCTTAGGTCACCCCTCCACTTT. Its translation is CASSSDLDRPLRSPLHF. V usage is TRBV6-2 or TRBV6-3 and J usage is TRBJ1-6, with a possible D match to TRBD1 (5 bases). Per the germline V gene, CDR1 is MNHEY and CDR2 is SVGEGT. Trimming stripped 4 bases from V and 10 bases from J, with 23 bases between. CDR3 length: 17 amino acids.

J is TRBJ2-1 and V is TRBV9, with 7 bases identical to TRBD2. Germline CDR1 reads SGDLS; CDR2 reads YYNGEE. Germline trimming cut 1 base from V and 4 bases from J; bases unmatched to any gene: 11. The CDR3 is made up of 17 amino acids. CDR3 nucleotides: TGTGCCAGCAGCGTATCGTTGCCACGGGGGGTGTACAATGAGCAGTTCTTC. Translation gives CASSVSLPRGVYNEQFF.

The chain uses TRBV6-5 and TRBJ2-1; TRBD1 matches at 9 bases. This CDR3 contains 15 residues. J was trimmed by 10 bases and V by 6 bases; bases with no gene match: 13. Germline V CDR1 and CDR2: MNHEY, SVGAGI. Here the CDR3 DNA reads TGTGCCAGCAGGGCCGGACAGGGGCCTCTAGGGGAGCAGTTCTTC. This sequence encodes CASRAGQGPLGEQFF.

Written as DNA, the CDR3 is TGTGCCAGCAGTCCTAGAGTATTGGTGCTAGCGGGAGGGCTCACCTACGAGCAGTACTTC. Its translation: CASSPRVLVLAGGLTYEQYF. This chain links TRBV28 with TRBJ2-7; 12 nucleotides agree with TRBD2. CDR3 size: 20 residues. The V and J ends lost 5 bases and 2 bases, in that order; junction bases with no gene match: 19. The germline V gene encodes CDR1 MDHEN and CDR2 SYDVKM.

The chain joins TRBV19 to TRBJ2-2; TRBD2 matches at 9 bases. V was pared by 3 bases and J by 6 bases, with 8 bases of the junction left unmatched. There are 16 residues in the CDR3. CDR1 and CDR2 from the germline V gene are LNHDA and SQIVND (reference sequence). CDR3 sequence (DNA): TGTGCCAGTAGTATTAATGGCGGGGGGGCGTCCGGGGAGCTGTTTTTT. It specifies CASSINGGGASGELFF.

CDR3 bases: TGTGCCAGCAGCGGGGCGGGTGGAGAGACCCAGTACTTC. It specifies CASSGAGGETQYF. The chain joins TRBV6-6 to TRBJ2-5; D assignment may be TRBD1 or TRBD2 (5 bases each). Deletions cut 6 bases from V and 4 bases from J, with 12 bases between. The CDR3 has 13 residues. The germline gives CDR1 MNHNY, CDR2 SVGAGI (reference sequence).

The count of this clone is one. This sequence joins TRBV14 and TRBJ2-5, with D unresolved. The CDR3 length is 13 residues. Germline-derived CDR1 and CDR2 are SGHDN and FVKESK. Trimming cost V 1 base and J 7 bases, with 10 bases left between them. The CDR3 loop is CASSQGRYGTQYF. The DNA for the CDR3 is TGTGCCAGCAGCCAAGGAAGGTACGGGACCCAGTACTTC.

The J gene is TRBJ1-3, the V gene TRBV9; 7 bases line up with TRBD1. This CDR3 spans 18 amino acids. J lost 0 bases, V lost 0 bases, and 9 bases had no gene match. Germline lookup yields CDR1 SGDLS and CDR2 YYNGEE. DNA for the CDR3: TGTGCCAGCAGCGTAGTTGGACAGGCTGGGTTCTCTGGAAACACCATATATTTT. This encodes CASSVVGQAGFSGNTIYF.

The chain recombines TRBV10-3 with TRBJ2-3; a possible D gene is TRBD2 (5 bases). Germline V CDR1 and CDR2: ENHRY, SYGVKD. This CDR3 has 14 amino acids. With 5 bases removed from V and 2 bases from J, the gap between germline ends came to 11 bases. As DNA, the CDR3 is TGTGCCATCAGTAGAGCGGAGTTCACAGATACGCAGTATTTT. As protein: CAISRAEFTDTQYF.

V and J are TRBV2 and TRBJ2-1; 8 positions agree with TRBD2. Germline trimming cut 6 bases from V and 6 bases from J; bases unmatched to any gene: 16. This CDR3 has 17 residues. Germline V gene data show CDR1 as SNHLY and CDR2 as FYNNEI. The CDR3 DNA follows: TGTGCCAGCAGAGGGAGGAGTTTCGGGGGGGGAGGCAATGAGCAGTTCTTC. This codes for CASRGRSFGGGGNEQFF.

The chain links TRBV19 to TRBJ1-1; D unresolved. V lost 5 bases to trimming and J lost 0 bases, with 7 bases between them. This CDR3 is 13 amino acids long. Germline CDR1 is LNHDA and CDR2 is SQIVND (reference sequence). The CDR3 coding sequence is TGTGCCAGTAGTCAGACCATGAACACTGAAGCTTTCTTT. Protein product: CASSQTMNTEAFF.

This clone was observed a handful of times. This rearrangement joins TRBV6-5 to TRBJ2-5; 12 bases agree with TRBD2. Germline V lookup: CDR1 MNHEY, CDR2 SVGAGI. The CDR3 is 15 amino acids. V dropped 6 bases and J dropped 1; count of bases not matched to a gene: 3. CDR3 protein: CASRMTSGGQETQYF. CDR3 bases: TGTGCCAGCAGAATGACTAGCGGGGGCCAAGAGACCCAGTACTTC.

J is TRBJ2-2 and V is TRBV28, with 10 bases lining up with TRBD2. Germline-derived CDR1 and CDR2 are MDHEN and SYDVKM. The V and J ends lost 6 bases and 5 bases, in that order; junction bases with no gene match: 3. The CDR3 totals 14 residues. The CDR3 region is CASRSGGVTGELFF. CDR3 bases: TGTGCCAGCAGGAGCGGGGGGGTGACCGGGGAGCTGTTTTTT.

V is TRBV5-4 and J is TRBJ2-1; D may match TRBD1 or TRBD2 (5 bases each). CDR3 size: 14 residues. The germline V and J ends were trimmed by 4 bases and 9 bases, with 17 bases remaining between them. Per the germline V gene, CDR1 is SGHNT and CDR2 is YYREEE (reference sequence). The CDR3: CASSPPGPGREQFF. CDR3 bases: TGTGCCAGCAGCCCCCCGGGCCCGGGGCGTGAGCAGTTCTTC. The variable domain in full, with the rest retrieved from reference TRBV5-4 and TRBJ2-1, is ETGVTQSPTHLIKTRGQQVTLRCSSQSGHNTVSWYQQALGQGPQFIFQYYREEENGRGNFPPRFSGLQFPNYSSELNVNALELDDSALYLCASSPPGPGREQFFGPGTRLTVL.

The chain couples TRBV6-4 to TRBJ1-4; TRBD1 aligns across 9 bases. CDR3 size: 14 residues. V lost 5 bases and J lost 7; bases outside the gene matches: 5. In germline, CDR1 is MRHNA, CDR2 SNTAGT. The CDR3, as DNA: TGTGCCAGCAGTCCCGGGACAGGGTCTGAAAAACTGTTTTTT. This codes for CASSPGTGSEKLFF.

The chain joins TRBV27 to TRBJ2-6; D unresolved. Deletions cut 4 bases from V and 0 bases from J, with 1 base between. Germline loops: CDR1 MNHEY, CDR2 SMNVEV (reference sequence). This CDR3 has 13 residues. The CDR3 here is CASSYSGANVLTF. The CDR3 DNA reads as TGTGCCAGCAGTTACTCTGGGGCCAACGTCCTGACTTTC.

The chain couples TRBV11-2 to TRBJ1-5; TRBD1 aligns across 7 bases. After removal of 1 base from V and 4 bases from J, the junction contained 4 bases not matched to a gene. The CDR3 is made up of 15 amino acids. Germline assignment: CDR1 SGHAT and CDR2 FQNNGV. CDR3 residues: CASSLGRQGNQPQHF. In DNA, the CDR3 is TGTGCCAGCAGCTTAGGGAGACAGGGAAATCAGCCCCAGCATTTT. Based on the CDR3 plus reference TRBV11-2 and TRBJ1-5, the full variable domain is EAGVAQSPRYKIIEKRQSVAFWCNPISGHATLYWYQQILGQGPKLLIQFQNNGVVDDSQLPKDRFSAERLKGVDSTLKIQPAKLEDSAVYLCASSLGRQGNQPQHFGDGTRLSIL.

This clone was seen just once. V and J are TRBV18 and TRBJ2-7, with TRBD2 as a possible D gene (6 bases). V shed 1 base and J shed 3 bases, with 7 bases lying between them. The CDR3 length is 13 residues. CDR1 KGHSH and CDR2 LQKENI come from the germline V gene. The CDR3 nucleotides read TGTGCCAGCTCACCACGGGGGGTCTACGAGCAGTACTTC. Translated: CASSPRGVYEQYF.

The CDR3 protein is CASSQWVTENTEAFF. In DNA, the CDR3 is TGTGCCAGCAGCCAGTGGGTCACAGAGAACACTGAAGCTTTCTTT. This chain connects TRBV3-1 (or the pseudogene TRBV3-2) to TRBJ1-1; the D is unclear. Deletions cut 3 bases from V and 1 base from J, with 12 bases between. Germline V lookup: CDR1 LGHDT, CDR2 YNNKEL (reference sequence). This CDR3 comprises 15 residues.

V usage is TRBV2 and J usage is TRBJ1-5; D is unclear. Germline V lookup: CDR1 SNHLY, CDR2 FYNNEI. CDR3 length: 15 amino acids. V lost 4 bases to trimming and J lost 1 base, with 11 bases between them. CDR3 protein: CASSVRIRSNQPQHF. CDR3 nucleotides: TGTGCCAGCAGTGTTCGGATAAGAAGCAATCAGCCCCAGCATTTT. The variable domain in full, completed from reference TRBV2 and TRBJ1-5, reads EPEVTQTPSHQVTQMGQEVILRCVPISNHLYFYWYRQILGQKVEFLVSFYNNEISEKSEIFDDQFSVERPDGSNFTLKIRSTKLEDSAMYFCASSVRIRSNQPQHFGDGTRLSIL.